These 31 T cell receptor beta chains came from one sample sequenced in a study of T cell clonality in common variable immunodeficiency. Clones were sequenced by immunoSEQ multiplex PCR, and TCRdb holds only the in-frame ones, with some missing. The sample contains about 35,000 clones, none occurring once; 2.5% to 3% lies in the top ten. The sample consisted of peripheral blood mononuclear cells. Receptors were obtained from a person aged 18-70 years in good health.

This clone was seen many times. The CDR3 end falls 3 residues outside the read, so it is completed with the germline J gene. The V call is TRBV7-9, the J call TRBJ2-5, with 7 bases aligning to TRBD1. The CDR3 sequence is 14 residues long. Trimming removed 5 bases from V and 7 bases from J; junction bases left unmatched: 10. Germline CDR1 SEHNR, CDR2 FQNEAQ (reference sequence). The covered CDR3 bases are TGTGCCAGCAGCCCTACAGGGGTCGACGGGACC. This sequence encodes CASSPTGVDGT. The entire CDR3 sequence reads CASSPTGVDGTQYF.

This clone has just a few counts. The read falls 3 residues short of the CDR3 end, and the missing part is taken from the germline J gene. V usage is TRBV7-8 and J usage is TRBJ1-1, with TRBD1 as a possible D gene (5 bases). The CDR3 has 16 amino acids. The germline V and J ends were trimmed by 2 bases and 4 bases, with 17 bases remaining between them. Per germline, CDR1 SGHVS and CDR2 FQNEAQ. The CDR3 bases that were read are TGTGCCAGCAGCTTACCGTTCTTTGGGGGGTCCACTGAA. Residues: CASSLPFFGGSTE. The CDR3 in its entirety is CASSLPFFGGSTEAFF.

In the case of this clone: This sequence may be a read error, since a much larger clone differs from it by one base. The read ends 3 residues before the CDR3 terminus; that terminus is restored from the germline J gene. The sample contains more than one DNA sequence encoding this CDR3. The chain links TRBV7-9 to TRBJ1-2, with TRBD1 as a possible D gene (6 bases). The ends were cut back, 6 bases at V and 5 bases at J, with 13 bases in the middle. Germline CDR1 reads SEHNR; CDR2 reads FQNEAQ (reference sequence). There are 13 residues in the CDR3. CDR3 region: CASSRTEGYGYTF. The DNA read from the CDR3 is TGTGCCAGCAGTCGGACAGAAGGATATGGC.

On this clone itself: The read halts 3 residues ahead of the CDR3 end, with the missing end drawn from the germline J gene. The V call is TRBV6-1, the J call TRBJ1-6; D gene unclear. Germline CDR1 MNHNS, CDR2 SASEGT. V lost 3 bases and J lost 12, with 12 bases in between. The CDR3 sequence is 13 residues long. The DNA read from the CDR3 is TGTGCCAGCAGTGACAGGATTGGATTACCC. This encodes CASSDRIGLP. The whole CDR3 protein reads CASSDRIGLPLHF.

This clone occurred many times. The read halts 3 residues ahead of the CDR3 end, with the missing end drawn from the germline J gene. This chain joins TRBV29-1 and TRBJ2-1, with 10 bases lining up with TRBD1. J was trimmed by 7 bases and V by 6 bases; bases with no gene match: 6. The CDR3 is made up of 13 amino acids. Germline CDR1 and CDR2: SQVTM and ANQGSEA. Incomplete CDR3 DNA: TGCAGCGTCGCCAGGACAGGGGGGAATGAG. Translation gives CSVARTGGNE. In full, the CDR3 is CSVARTGGNEQFF.

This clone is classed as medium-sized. Incomplete CDR3 DNA: TGTGCCAGCAGCCAAGAGGGACTAGCGGGAGGGGCGGCCGGGGAG. It codes for CASSQEGLAGGAAGE. The entire CDR3 sequence reads CASSQEGLAGGAAGELFF. The chain recombines TRBV3-1 (or the pseudogene TRBV3-2) with TRBJ2-2, with 16 bases identical to TRBD2. Read data end 3 residues before the CDR3 end; the end is taken from the germline J gene. The CDR3 is 18 amino acids. V trimming: 0 bases; J trimming: 6 bases; junction bases outside the gene matches: 4. CDR1 is LGHDT and CDR2 is YNNKEL in the germline V gene (reference sequence).

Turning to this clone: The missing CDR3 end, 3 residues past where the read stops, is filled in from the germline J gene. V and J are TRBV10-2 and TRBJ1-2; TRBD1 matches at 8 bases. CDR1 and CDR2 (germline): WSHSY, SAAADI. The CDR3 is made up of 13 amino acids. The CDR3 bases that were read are TGCGCCAGCAGGGAACAGGGGGAAGGCGGC. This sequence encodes CASREQGEGG. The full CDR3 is CASREQGEGGYTF.

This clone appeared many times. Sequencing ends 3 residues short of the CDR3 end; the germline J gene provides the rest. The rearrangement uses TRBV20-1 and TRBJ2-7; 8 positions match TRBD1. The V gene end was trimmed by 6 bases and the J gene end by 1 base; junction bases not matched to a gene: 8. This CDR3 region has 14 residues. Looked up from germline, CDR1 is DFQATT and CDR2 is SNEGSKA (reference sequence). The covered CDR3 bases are TGCAGTGCCATGATGGGGACAGGATCCTACGAG. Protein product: CSAMMGTGSYE. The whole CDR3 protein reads CSAMMGTGSYEQYF.

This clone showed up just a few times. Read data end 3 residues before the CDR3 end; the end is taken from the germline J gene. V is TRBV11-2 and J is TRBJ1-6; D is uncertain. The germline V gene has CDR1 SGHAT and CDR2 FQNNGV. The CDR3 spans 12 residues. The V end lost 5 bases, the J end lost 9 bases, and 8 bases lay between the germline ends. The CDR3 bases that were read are TGTGCCAGCAGCGCCACGGGTTCACCC. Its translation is CASSATGSP. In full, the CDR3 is CASSATGSPLHF.

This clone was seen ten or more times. The DNA read from the CDR3 is TGTGCCTGGAGGCAAGGGACAGGGGGGTTTTCACCC. The encoded protein is CAWRQGTGGFSP. The full CDR3 protein is CAWRQGTGGFSPLHF. The rearrangement uses TRBV30 and TRBJ1-6; 11 nucleotides match TRBD1. The read finishes 3 residues shy of the CDR3 end, and the germline J gene is used to complete it. This CDR3 comprises 15 residues. V lost 3 bases to trimming and J lost 9 bases; unmatched junction nucleotides: 7. Germline CDR1 and CDR2: GTSNPN and SVGIG (reference sequence).

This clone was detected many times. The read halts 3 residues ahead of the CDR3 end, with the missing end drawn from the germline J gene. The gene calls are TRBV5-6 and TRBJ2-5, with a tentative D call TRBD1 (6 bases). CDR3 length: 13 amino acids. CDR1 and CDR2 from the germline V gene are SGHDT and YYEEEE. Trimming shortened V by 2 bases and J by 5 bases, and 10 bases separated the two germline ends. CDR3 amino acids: CASSFLGAETQYF. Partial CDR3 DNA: TGTGCCAGCAGCTTTTTGGGGGCGGAGACC.

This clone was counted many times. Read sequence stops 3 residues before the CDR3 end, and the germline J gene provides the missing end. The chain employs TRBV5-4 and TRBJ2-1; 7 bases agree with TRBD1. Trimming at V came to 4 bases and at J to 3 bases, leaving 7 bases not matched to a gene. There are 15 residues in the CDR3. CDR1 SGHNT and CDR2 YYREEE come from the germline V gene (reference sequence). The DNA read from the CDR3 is TGTGCCAGCAGCCCAGGACAGGTGGACTACAATGAG. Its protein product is CASSPGQVDYNE. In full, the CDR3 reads CASSPGQVDYNEQFF. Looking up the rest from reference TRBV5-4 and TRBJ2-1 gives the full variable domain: ETGVTQSPTHLIKTRGQQVTLRCSSQSGHNTVSWYQQALGQGPQFIFQYYREEENGRGNFPPRFSGLQFPNYSSELNVNALELDDSALYLCASSPGQVDYNEQFFGPGTRLTVL.

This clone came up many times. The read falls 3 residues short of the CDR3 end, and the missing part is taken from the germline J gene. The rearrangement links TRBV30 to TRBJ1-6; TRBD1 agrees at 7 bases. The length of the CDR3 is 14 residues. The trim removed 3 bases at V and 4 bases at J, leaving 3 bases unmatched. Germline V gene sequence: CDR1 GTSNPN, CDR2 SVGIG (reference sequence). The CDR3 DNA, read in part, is TGTGCCTGGAGCCCGGGACAGTATAATTCACCC. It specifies CAWSPGQYNSP. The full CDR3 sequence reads CAWSPGQYNSPLHF.

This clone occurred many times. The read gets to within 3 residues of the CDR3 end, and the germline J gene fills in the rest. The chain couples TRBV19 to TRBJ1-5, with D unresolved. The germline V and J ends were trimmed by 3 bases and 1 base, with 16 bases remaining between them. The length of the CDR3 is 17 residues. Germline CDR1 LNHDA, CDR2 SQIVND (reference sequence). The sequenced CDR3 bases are TGTGCCAGTAGTATGGTCGGGGATCGGTCAAGCAATCAGCCC. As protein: CASSMVGDRSSNQP. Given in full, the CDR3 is CASSMVGDRSSNQPQHF. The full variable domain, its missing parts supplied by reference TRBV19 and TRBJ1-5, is DGGITQSPKYLFRKEGQNVTLSCEQNLNHDAMYWYRQDPGQGLRLIYYSQIVNDFQKGDIAEGYSVSREKKESFPLTVTSAQKNPTAFYLCASSMVGDRSSNQPQHFGDGTRLSIL.

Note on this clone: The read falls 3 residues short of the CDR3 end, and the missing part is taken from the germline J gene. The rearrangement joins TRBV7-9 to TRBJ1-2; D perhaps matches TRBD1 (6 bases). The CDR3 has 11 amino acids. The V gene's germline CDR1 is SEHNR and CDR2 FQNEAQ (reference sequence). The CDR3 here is CASSQGIDYTF. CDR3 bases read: TGTGCCAGCAGTCAGGGGATTGAC.

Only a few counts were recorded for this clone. The DNA read from the CDR3 is TGTGCCAGCTCACAGGGACAGGGGAACACTGAA. As protein: CASSQGQGNTE. The CDR3 reads in full as CASSQGQGNTEAFF. J is TRBJ1-1 and V is TRBV18; 9 bases are a match to TRBD1. The sequenced fragment ends 3 residues before the CDR3 boundary, so the rest is inferred from the germline J gene. The germline CDR1 and CDR2 sequences are KGHSH and LQKENI. Unmatched junction bases numbered 1, after V lost 4 bases and J lost 1 base. The CDR3 has 14 amino acids. Variable domain in full (rest from reference TRBV18 and TRBJ1-1): NAGVMQNPRHLVRRRGQEARLRCSPMKGHSHVYWYRQLPEEGLKFMVYLQKENIIDESGMPKERFSAEFPKEGPSILRIQQVVRGDSAAYFCASSQGQGNTEAFFGQGTRLTVV.

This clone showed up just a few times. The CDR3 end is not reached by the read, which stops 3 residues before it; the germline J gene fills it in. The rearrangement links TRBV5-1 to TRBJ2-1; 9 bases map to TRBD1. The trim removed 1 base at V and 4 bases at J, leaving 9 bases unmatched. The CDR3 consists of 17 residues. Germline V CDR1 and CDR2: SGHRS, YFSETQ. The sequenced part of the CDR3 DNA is TGCGCCAGCAGCTTGACCCCACAGGGGGCGAGATACAATGAG. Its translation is CASSLTPQGARYNE. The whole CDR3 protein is CASSLTPQGARYNEQFF. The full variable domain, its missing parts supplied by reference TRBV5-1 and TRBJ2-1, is KAGVTQTPRYLIKTRGQQVTLSCSPISGHRSVSWYQQTPGQGLQFLFEYFSETQRNKGNFPGRFSGRQFSNSRSEMNVSTLELGDSALYLCASSLTPQGARYNEQFFGPGTRLTVL.

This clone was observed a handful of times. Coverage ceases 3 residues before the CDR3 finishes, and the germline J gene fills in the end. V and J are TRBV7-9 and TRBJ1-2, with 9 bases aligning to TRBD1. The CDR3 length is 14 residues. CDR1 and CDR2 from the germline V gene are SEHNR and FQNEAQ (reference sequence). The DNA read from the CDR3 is TGTGCCAGCAGCCAACCACAGGGGGCGGATACC. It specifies CASSQPQGADT. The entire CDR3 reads CASSQPQGADTYTF.

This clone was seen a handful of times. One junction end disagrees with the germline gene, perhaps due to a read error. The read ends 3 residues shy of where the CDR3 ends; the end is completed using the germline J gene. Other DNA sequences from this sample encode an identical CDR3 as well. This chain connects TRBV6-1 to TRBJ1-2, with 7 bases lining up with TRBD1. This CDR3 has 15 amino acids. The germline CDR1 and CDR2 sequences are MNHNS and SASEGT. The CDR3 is CASSEALGGTDTYTF. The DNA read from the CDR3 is TGTGCCAGCAGCGAAGCGCTAGGGGGCACAGATACG.

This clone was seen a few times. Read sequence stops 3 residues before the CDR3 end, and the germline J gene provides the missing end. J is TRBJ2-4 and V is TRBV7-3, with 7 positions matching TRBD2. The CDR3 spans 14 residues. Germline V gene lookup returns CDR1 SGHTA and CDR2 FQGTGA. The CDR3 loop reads CASSLGGSGETQYF. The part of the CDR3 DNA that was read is TGTGCCAGCAGCTTAGGCGGGAGTGGAGAGACT.

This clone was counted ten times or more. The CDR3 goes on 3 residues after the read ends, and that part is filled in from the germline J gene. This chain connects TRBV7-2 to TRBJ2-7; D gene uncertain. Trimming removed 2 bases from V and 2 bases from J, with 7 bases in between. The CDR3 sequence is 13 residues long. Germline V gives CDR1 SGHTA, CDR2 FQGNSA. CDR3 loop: CASSLRRTYEQYF. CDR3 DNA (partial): TGTGCCAGCAGCTTAAGGCGGACCTACGAG.

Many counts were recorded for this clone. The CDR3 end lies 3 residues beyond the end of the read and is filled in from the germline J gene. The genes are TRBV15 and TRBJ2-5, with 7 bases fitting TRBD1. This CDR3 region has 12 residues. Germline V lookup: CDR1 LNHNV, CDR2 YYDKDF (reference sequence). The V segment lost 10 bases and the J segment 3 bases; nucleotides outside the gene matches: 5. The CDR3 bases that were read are TGTGCCAGCTCTGGGACAGAAGAGACC. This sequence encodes CASSGTEET. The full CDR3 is CASSGTEETQYF.

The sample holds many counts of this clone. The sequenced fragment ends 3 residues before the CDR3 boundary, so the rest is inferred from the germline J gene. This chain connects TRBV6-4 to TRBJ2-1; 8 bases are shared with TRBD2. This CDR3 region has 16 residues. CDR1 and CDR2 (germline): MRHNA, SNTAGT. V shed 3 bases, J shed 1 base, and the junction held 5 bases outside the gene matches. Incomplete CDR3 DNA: TGTGCCAGCAGTGATTATTCTAGCGGGTCCTACAATGAG. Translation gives CASSDYSSGSYNE. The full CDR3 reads CASSDYSSGSYNEQFF.

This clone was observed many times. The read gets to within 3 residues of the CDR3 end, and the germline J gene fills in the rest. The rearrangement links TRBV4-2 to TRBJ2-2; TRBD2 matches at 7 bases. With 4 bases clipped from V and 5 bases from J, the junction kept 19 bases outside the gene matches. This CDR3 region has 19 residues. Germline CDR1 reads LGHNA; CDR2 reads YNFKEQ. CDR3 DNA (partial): TGTGCCAGCAGCCCTCGGGGAGGGAGGGCCTGGAGGGTGACCGGGGAG. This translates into CASSPRGGRAWRVTGE. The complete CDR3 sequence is CASSPRGGRAWRVTGELFF.

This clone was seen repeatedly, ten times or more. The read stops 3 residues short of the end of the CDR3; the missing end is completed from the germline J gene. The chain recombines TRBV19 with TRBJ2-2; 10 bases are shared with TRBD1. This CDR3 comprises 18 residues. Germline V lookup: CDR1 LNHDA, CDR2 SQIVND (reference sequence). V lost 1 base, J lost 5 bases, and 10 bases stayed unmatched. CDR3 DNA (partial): TGTGCCAGTAGTATAGGTCTCACCGGGACAGGGGTTACCGGGGAG. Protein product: CASSIGLTGTGVTGE. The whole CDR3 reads CASSIGLTGTGVTGELFF.

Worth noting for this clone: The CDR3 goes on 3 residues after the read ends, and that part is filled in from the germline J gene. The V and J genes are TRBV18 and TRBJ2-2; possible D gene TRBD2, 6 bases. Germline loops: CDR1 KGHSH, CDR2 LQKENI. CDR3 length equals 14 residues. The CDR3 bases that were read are TGTGCCAGCTCACCACGTCGGACTAATGAAAAG. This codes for CASSPRRTNEK. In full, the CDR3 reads CASSPRRTNEKLFF. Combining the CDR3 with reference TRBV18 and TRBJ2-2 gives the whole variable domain NAGVMQNPRHLVRRRGQEARLRCSPMKGHSHVYWYRQLPEEGLKFMVYLQKENIIDESGMPKERFSAEFPKEGPSILRIQQVVRGDSAAYFCASSPRRTNEKLFFGEGSRLTVL.

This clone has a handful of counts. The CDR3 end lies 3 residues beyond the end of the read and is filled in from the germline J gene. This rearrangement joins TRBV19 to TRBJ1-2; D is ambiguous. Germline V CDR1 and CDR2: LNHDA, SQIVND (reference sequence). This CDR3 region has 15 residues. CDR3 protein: CASSMTSGRHNDYTF. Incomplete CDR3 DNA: TGTGCCAGTAGTATGACTAGCGGGAGGCACAATGAC.

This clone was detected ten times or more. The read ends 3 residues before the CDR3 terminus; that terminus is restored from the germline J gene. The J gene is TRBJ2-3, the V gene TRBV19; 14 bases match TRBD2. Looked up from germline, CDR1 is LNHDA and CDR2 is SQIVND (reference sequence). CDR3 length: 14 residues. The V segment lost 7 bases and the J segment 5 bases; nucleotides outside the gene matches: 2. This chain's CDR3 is CASTGLAGGDTQYF. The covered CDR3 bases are TGTGCCAGTACCGGACTAGCGGGGGGAGATACG.

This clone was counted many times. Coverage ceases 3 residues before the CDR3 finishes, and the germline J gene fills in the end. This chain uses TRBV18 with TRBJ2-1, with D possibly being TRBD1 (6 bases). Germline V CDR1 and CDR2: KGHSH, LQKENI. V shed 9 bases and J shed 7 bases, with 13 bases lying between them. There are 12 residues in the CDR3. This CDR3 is CASHLQGNEQFF. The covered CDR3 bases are TGTGCCAGTCACCTCCAGGGGAATGAG.

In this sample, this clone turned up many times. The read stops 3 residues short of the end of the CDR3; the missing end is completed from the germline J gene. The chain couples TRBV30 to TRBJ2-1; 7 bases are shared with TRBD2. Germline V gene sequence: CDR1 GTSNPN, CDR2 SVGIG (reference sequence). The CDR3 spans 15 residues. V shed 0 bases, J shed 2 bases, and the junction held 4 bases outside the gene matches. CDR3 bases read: TGTGCCTGGAGTGTATTTGGGGGGGCCTACAATGAG. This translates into CAWSVFGGAYNE. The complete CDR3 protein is CAWSVFGGAYNEQFF.

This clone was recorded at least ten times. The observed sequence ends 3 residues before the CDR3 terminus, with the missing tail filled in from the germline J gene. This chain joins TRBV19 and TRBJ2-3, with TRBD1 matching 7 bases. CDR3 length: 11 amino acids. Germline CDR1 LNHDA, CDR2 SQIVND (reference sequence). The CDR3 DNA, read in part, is TGTGCCAGTAAACAGGGGCTGGCG. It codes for CASKQGLA. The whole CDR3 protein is CASKQGLAQYF.